A selection of T cell receptor beta chains follows, all from one sample in a study of blood T cell repertoires in COVID-19. Some clones are missing from TCRdb's copy, which holds only in-frame ones; the method was immunoSEQ multiplex PCR. The repertoire has 100,000 to 150,000 clones, around 86% of them found once; the top ten carry approximately 12%. Sequencing was done on a sample of peripheral blood. These receptors came from a man aged 60 to 75 with acute or convalescent COVID-19. CDR3s include the opening cysteine and the closing phenylalanine or tryptophan. Fields, in order: D gene, clone size, J gene, V gene, CDR3 protein, CDR3 DNA. D genes are given only for firm matches. Expanded clones are given a class, and other clones once, few, many or no size at all.

D gene: TRBD1
clone size: NA
J gene: TRBJ1-1
V gene: TRBV29-1
CDR3 protein: CSVARDRDYTEAFF
CDR3 DNA: TGCAGCGTTGCCCGGGACAGGGATTACACTGAAGCTTTCTTT

D gene: NA
clone size: NA
J gene: TRBJ1-4
V gene: TRBV7-6
CDR3 protein: CASSLDQGGNEKLFF
CDR3 DNA: TGTGCCAGCAGCTTAGACCAGGGAGGGAATGAAAAACTGTTTTTT

D gene: TRBD1
clone size: few
J gene: TRBJ1-2
V gene: TRBV5-6
CDR3 protein: CASSWDRTDYGYTF
CDR3 DNA: TGTGCCAGCAGCTGGGACAGGACCGACTATGGCTACACCTTC

D gene: TRBD2
clone size: NA
J gene: TRBJ2-5
V gene: TRBV11-2
CDR3 protein: CASSPPAGGPLSETQYF
CDR3 DNA: TGTGCCAGCAGCCCACCAGCGGGAGGGCCTCTATCGGAGACCCAGTACTTC

D gene: NA
clone size: NA
J gene: TRBJ1-5
V gene: TRBV7-9
CDR3 protein: CASSSDSQPQHF
CDR3 DNA: TGTGCCAGCAGCTCGGACAGTCAGCCCCAGCATTTT

D gene: NA
clone size: once
J gene: TRBJ2-3
V gene: TRBV3-1/TRBV3-2
CDR3 protein: CASSQDRTDTQYF
CDR3 DNA: TGTGCCAGCAGCCAAGACCGGACAGATACGCAGTATTTT

D gene: TRBD1
clone size: NA
J gene: TRBJ2-2
V gene: TRBV27
CDR3 protein: CASSSRDRLLGSGELFF
CDR3 DNA: TGTGCCAGCAGTTCCCGGGACAGACTATTAGGGTCCGGGGAGCTGTTTTTT

D gene: TRBD1
clone size: once
J gene: TRBJ1-5
V gene: TRBV24-1
CDR3 protein: CATSDPTGGDQPQHF
CDR3 DNA: TGTGCCACCAGTGACCCGACAGGGGGCGATCAGCCCCAGCATTTT

D gene: TRBD1
clone size: NA
J gene: TRBJ1-1
V gene: TRBV27
CDR3 protein: CASSIGQGRAEAFF
CDR3 DNA: TGTGCCAGCAGTATAGGACAGGGAAGGGCTGAAGCTTTCTTT

D gene: TRBD1
clone size: NA
J gene: TRBJ1-1
V gene: TRBV5-1
CDR3 protein: CASSLGATGDRTEAFF
CDR3 DNA: TGCGCCAGCAGCTTGGGCGCGACAGGGGATCGGACTGAAGCTTTCTTT

D gene: TRBD1
clone size: NA
J gene: TRBJ2-2
V gene: TRBV19
CDR3 protein: CASSDTGGDTGELFF
CDR3 DNA: TGTGCCAGTAGTGACACAGGGGGAGATACCGGGGAGCTGTTTTTT

D gene: NA
clone size: NA
J gene: TRBJ1-1
V gene: TRBV6-4
CDR3 protein: CASRGGIMNTEAFF
CDR3 DNA: TGTGCCAGCAGGGGAGGGATCATGAACACTGAAGCTTTCTTT

D gene: TRBD1
clone size: NA
J gene: TRBJ2-1
V gene: TRBV11-2
CDR3 protein: CASSLGGQGLNNEQFF
CDR3 DNA: TGTGCCAGCAGCTTAGGGGGACAGGGGTTGAATAATGAGCAGTTCTTC